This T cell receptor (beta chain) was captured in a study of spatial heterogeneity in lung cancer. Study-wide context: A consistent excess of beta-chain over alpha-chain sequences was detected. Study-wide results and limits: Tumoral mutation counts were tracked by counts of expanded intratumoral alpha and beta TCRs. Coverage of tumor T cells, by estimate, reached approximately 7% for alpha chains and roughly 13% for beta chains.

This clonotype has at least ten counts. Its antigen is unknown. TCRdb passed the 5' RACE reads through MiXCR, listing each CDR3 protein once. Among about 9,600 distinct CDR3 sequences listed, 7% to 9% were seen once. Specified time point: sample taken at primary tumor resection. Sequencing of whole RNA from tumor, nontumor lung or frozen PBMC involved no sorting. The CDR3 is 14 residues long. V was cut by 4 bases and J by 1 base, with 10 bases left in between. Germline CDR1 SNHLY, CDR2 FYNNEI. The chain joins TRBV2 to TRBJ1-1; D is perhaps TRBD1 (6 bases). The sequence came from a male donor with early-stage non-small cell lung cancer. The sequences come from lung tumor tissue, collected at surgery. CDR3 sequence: CASSALTGNTEAFF. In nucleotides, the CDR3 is TGTGCCAGCAGTGCCTTGACAGGGAACACTGAAGCTTTCTTT.